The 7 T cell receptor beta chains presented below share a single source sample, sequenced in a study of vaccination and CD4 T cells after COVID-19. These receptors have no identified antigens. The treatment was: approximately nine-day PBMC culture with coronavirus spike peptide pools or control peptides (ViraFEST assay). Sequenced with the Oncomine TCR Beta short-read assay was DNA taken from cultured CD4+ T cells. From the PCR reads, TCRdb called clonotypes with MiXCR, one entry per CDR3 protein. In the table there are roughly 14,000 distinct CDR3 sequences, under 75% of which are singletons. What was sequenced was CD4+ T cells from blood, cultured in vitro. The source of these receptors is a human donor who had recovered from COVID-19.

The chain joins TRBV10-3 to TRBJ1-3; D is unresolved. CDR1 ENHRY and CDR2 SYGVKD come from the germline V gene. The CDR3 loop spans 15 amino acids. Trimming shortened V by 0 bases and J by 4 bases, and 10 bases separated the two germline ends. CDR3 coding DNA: TGTGCCATCAGTGAGTCTTACAGAGGAGGAAACACCATATATTTT. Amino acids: CAISESYRGGNTIYF.

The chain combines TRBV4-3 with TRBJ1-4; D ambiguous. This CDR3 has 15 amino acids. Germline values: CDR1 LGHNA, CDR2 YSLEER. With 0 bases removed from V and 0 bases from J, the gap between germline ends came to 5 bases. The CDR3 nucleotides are TGCGCCAGCAGCCAAGATTTGGCAACTAATGAAAAACTGTTTTTT. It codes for CASSQDLATNEKLFF.

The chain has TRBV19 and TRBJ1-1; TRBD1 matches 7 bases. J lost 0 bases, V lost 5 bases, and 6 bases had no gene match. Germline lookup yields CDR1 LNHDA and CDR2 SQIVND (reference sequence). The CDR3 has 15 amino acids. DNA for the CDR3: TGTGCCAGTAGTGGGAGGACAGGAATGAACACTGAAGCTTTCTTT. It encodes CASSGRTGMNTEAFF.

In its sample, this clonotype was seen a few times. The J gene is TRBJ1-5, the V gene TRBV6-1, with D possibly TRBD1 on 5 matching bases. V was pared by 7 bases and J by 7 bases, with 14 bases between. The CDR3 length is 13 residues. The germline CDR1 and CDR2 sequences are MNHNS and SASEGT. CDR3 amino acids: CASTERGLQPQHF. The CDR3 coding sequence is TGTGCCAGCACCGAGAGGGGTTTGCAGCCCCAGCATTTT.

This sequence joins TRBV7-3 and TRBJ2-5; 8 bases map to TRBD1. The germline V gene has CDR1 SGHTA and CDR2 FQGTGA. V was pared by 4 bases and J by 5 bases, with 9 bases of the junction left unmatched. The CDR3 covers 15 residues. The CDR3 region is CASSSTGVDMETQYF. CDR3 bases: TGTGCCAGCAGCTCGACAGGGGTAGACATGGAGACCCAGTACTTC.

The chain's CDR3 is CSAAAGTGESPLHF. The CDR3 DNA is TGCAGTGCTGCCGCCGGGACAGGGGAATCACCCCTCCACTTT. The gene calls are TRBV20-1 and TRBJ1-6; 10 nucleotides match TRBD1. The V gene's germline CDR1 is DFQATT and CDR2 SNEGSKA (reference sequence). CDR3 length: 14 residues. V was pared by 5 bases and J by 10 bases, with 8 bases of the junction left unmatched.

The CDR3 here is CASSSGPKVRTEAFF. For the CDR3, the DNA is TGTGCCAGCAGCTCCGGCCCAAAGGTGAGGACTGAAGCTTTCTTT. The rearrangement uses TRBV7-9 and TRBJ1-1; D not resolved. The germline gives CDR1 SEHNR, CDR2 FQNEAQ (reference sequence). The CDR3 spans 15 residues. V lost 4 bases and J 5 bases, leaving 17 bases between the germline ends.